This passage covers 31 T cell receptor beta chains from one sample sequenced in a study of tumor T cells in aggressive B-cell lymphoma. Here immunoSEQ multiplex PCR was the method, and the copy in TCRdb shows in-frame clones only, minus some. The sample records 3,000 to 4,000 clones, over 85% being singletons. The sequenced sample consisted of tumor tissue. All receptors derive from an adult with diffuse large B cell lymphoma.

This chain joins TRBV30 and TRBJ2-3; a weak D match, TRBD2 (6 bases). The CDR3 loop spans 12 amino acids. The germline CDR1 and CDR2 sequences are GTSNPN and SVGIG (reference sequence). V shed 3 bases and J shed 2 bases, with 6 bases lying between them. CDR3 DNA sequence: TGTGCCTGGAGGCGGGACACAGATACGCAGTATTTT. This gives the protein CAWRRDTDTQYF.

The rearrangement uses TRBV5-1 and TRBJ2-1, with a tentative D call TRBD2 (6 bases). Trimming stripped 2 bases from V and 10 bases from J, with 10 bases between. This CDR3 comprises 12 residues. CDR1 is SGHRS and CDR2 is YFSETQ in the germline V gene. The CDR3: CASSLEGGEQFF. CDR3 nucleotide sequence: TGCGCCAGCAGCTTAGAAGGAGGGGAGCAGTTCTTC.

V gene TRBV4-1 combines with J gene TRBJ2-3; 11 bases fit TRBD2. V lost 4 bases and J lost 5; bases outside the gene matches: 5. The CDR3 runs 15 residues. Germline V gives CDR1 MGHRA, CDR2 YSYEKL. For the CDR3, the DNA is TGCGCCAGCAGCCCCCTACTAGCGGGAGAAGATACGCAGTATTTT. As protein: CASSPLLAGEDTQYF.

The rearrangement joins TRBV18 to TRBJ2-1, with 7 bases that match TRBD2. V trimming: 3 bases; J trimming: 0 bases; junction bases outside the gene matches: 5. Germline-derived CDR1 and CDR2 are KGHSH and LQKENI. The CDR3 length is 16 residues. The CDR3 bases are TGTGCCAGCTCACCGAGGCGGGAGAGCTCCTACAATGAGCAGTTCTTC. Its translation is CASSPRRESSYNEQFF.

The J gene is TRBJ2-1, the V gene TRBV9, with 8 bases matching TRBD2. Trimming took 1 base from V and 5 from J; bases not matched to a gene: 5. CDR3 size: 15 residues. Germline V CDR1 and CDR2: SGDLS, YYNGEE. DNA of the CDR3: TGTGCCAGCAGCGTATGGACTAGCACAGACAATGAGCAGTTCTTC. Translated: CASSVWTSTDNEQFF.

This chain links TRBV27 with TRBJ1-2, with 7 nucleotides matching TRBD1. The CDR3 contains 13 residues. The germline gives CDR1 MNHEY, CDR2 SMNVEV (reference sequence). The V and J ends lost 8 bases and 4 bases, in that order; junction bases with no gene match: 7. In DNA, the CDR3 is TGTGCCAGCCGACCGGGACAGATCTATGGCTACACCTTC. Translated: CASRPGQIYGYTF.

This clone has more than one count but fewer than ten. The CDR3 nucleotides are TGTGCCAGCCTTAGCCACACAGATACGCAGTATTTT. As protein: CASLSHTDTQYF. The chain carries TRBV27 and TRBJ2-3; no clear D. CDR3 length equals 12 residues. Germline CDR1 and CDR2: MNHEY and SMNVEV (reference sequence). V dropped 8 bases and J dropped 2 bases, with 8 bases sitting between them.

The genes are TRBV27 and TRBJ1-2, with 9 positions matching TRBD1. The CDR3 consists of 15 residues. Trimming removed 6 bases from V and 3 bases from J; junction bases left unmatched: 8. Germline assignment: CDR1 MNHEY and CDR2 SMNVEV (reference sequence). The CDR3 loop reads CASSDPTGGDYGYTF. Here the CDR3 DNA reads TGTGCCAGCAGCGACCCGACAGGGGGGGACTATGGCTACACCTTC.

The chain combines TRBV7-7 with TRBJ2-3, with 9 bases lining up with TRBD2. In germline, CDR1 is SSHAT, CDR2 FNYEAQ (reference sequence). V dropped 4 bases and J dropped 3; count of bases not matched to a gene: 5. This CDR3 region has 15 residues. The CDR3 DNA sequence: TGTGCCAGCAGCTCGCTAGCGGGAACTACAGATACGCAGTATTTT. Translation: CASSSLAGTTDTQYF.

CDR3 nucleotide sequence: TGTGCCAGCAGCCTCGAGGCCGGGGAGCTGTTTTTT. Protein sequence: CASSLEAGELFF. The J gene is TRBJ2-2, the V gene TRBV7-9; no definite D call. Per germline, CDR1 SEHNR and CDR2 FQNEAQ (reference sequence). CDR3 length equals 12 residues. V was cut by 5 bases and J by 6 bases, with 7 bases left in between.

This clone was found once. The CDR3 protein is CASSPGQGDAKNIQYF. The CDR3 DNA reads as TGTGCCAGCAGCCCAGGACAGGGGGATGCCAAAAACATTCAGTACTTC. V and J are TRBV4-2 and TRBJ2-4; TRBD1 aligns across 10 bases. Germline V gives CDR1 LGHNA, CDR2 YNFKEQ. Trimming removed 4 bases from V and 1 base from J; junction bases left unmatched: 4. This CDR3 has 16 residues.

The chain uses TRBV19 and TRBJ1-2; D perhaps matches TRBD1 (6 bases). Germline V gene lookup returns CDR1 LNHDA and CDR2 SQIVND (reference sequence). The CDR3 spans 16 residues. Trimming removed 3 bases from V and 2 bases from J, with 16 bases in between. The CDR3 nucleotides are TGTGCCAGTAGTATTAGCTCAGGGGCTCCGAACTATGGCTACACCTTC. It encodes CASSISSGAPNYGYTF.

The rearrangement joins TRBV7-9 to TRBJ2-3; 7 positions match TRBD2. This CDR3 comprises 15 residues. Germline trimming cut 2 bases from V and 5 bases from J; bases unmatched to any gene: 7. CDR1 and CDR2 from the germline V gene are SEHNR and FQNEAQ (reference sequence). Here the CDR3 reads CASSLTLSSGDTQYF. CDR3 bases: TGTGCCAGCAGCTTAACTCTCTCTAGCGGAGATACGCAGTATTTT.

V is TRBV5-4 and J is TRBJ2-5, with D tentatively TRBD2 (6 bases). Germline V lookup: CDR1 SGHNT, CDR2 YYREEE (reference sequence). This CDR3 contains 13 residues. V shed 0 bases and J shed 5 bases, with 8 bases lying between them. The CDR3: CASSLGGGETQYF. The CDR3 DNA sequence: TGTGCCAGCAGCTTGGGTGGGGGGGAGACCCAGTACTTC.

V is TRBV19 and J is TRBJ2-5; 11 nucleotides agree with TRBD1. TRBJ2-7 matches the DNA end more closely, so the J call is doubtful. Per germline, CDR1 LNHDA and CDR2 SQIVND (reference sequence). CDR3 length equals 15 residues. Here the CDR3 reads CASTLSGQGAYEQYF. CDR3 DNA: TGTGCCAGTACTCTCTCGGGACAGGGGGCCTACGAGCAGTACTTC.

This CDR3 is CASSLGGGTEQFF. The CDR3 nucleotides read TGCGCCAGCAGCTTGGGGGGGGGAACTGAGCAGTTCTTC. The chain carries TRBV5-1 and TRBJ2-1, with 7 positions matching TRBD2. Germline CDR1 and CDR2: SGHRS and YFSETQ. The CDR3 runs to 13 residues. V shed 0 bases and J 9 bases; nucleotides not matched to a gene: 3.

V gene TRBV23-1 combines with J gene TRBJ1-5; D is unresolved. TRBV23-1 counts as an open reading frame of uncertain function. The CDR3 consists of 15 residues. With 6 bases removed from V and 2 bases from J, the gap between germline ends came to 14 bases. The CDR3 DNA sequence: TGCGCCAGCAGCCCGGTAATAGCGGGCAATCAGCCCCAGCATTTT. Translating gives CASSPVIAGNQPQHF.

The rearrangement uses TRBV7-9 and TRBJ1-1, with 12 nucleotides matching TRBD1. Germline values: CDR1 SEHNR, CDR2 FQNEAQ (reference sequence). This CDR3 contains 16 residues. V lost 5 bases, J lost 2 bases, and 6 bases stayed unmatched. The CDR3 DNA reads as TGTGCCAGCAGCGGGGACAGGGGGCGTCTAAACACTGAAGCTTTCTTT. It translates to CASSGDRGRLNTEAFF.

The rearrangement joins TRBV6-5 to TRBJ2-5; TRBD1 matches at 7 bases. The germline V gene has CDR1 MNHEY and CDR2 SVGAGI. The CDR3 is 14 residues long. The V segment lost 7 bases and the J segment 2 bases; nucleotides outside the gene matches: 7. CDR3 protein: CASTPGDRQETQYF. The CDR3 region has the DNA TGTGCCAGCACCCCCGGGGACAGACAAGAGACCCAGTACTTC.

The gene calls are TRBV9 and TRBJ2-1, with D perhaps matching TRBD1 (5 bases). Germline CDR1 SGDLS, CDR2 YYNGEE. The CDR3 contains 15 residues. With 0 bases removed from V and 0 bases from J, the gap between germline ends came to 7 bases. This CDR3 is CASSVGQGSYNEQFF. As DNA, the CDR3 is TGTGCCAGCAGCGTAGGGCAGGGCTCCTACAATGAGCAGTTCTTC.

This sequence joins TRBV5-1 and TRBJ2-1; 11 nucleotides line up with TRBD2. The J segment lost 4 bases and the V segment lost 2 bases, leaving 8 bases of the junction unmatched. The germline V gene has CDR1 SGHRS and CDR2 YFSETQ. The CDR3 has 17 residues. As DNA, the CDR3 is TGCGCCAGCAGCTTCCGACCGGGACTAGCGGTGTACAATGAGCAGTTCTTC. This codes for CASSFRPGLAVYNEQFF.

The V and J genes are TRBV6-5 and TRBJ1-2, with TRBD1 identical over 8 bases. CDR1 and CDR2 (germline): MNHEY, SVGAGI. The CDR3 spans 15 residues. J lost 2 bases, V lost 3 bases, and 5 bases had no gene match. CDR3 in amino acids: CASSYVGQGNYGYTF. For the CDR3, the DNA is TGTGCCAGCAGTTATGTAGGACAGGGAAACTATGGCTACACCTTC.

The chain has TRBV4-1 and TRBJ1-5; TRBD1 matches 8 bases. This CDR3 has 16 residues. Germline V CDR1 and CDR2: MGHRA, YSYEKL. The V segment lost 3 bases and the J segment 0 bases; nucleotides outside the gene matches: 4. The CDR3 is CASSQGQVISNQPQHF. The CDR3 DNA follows: TGCGCCAGCAGCCAGGGACAGGTTATTAGCAATCAGCCCCAGCATTTT.

The V and J genes are TRBV19 and TRBJ1-5, with D perhaps TRBD1 (5 bases). This CDR3 has 15 residues. Germline V gene lookup returns CDR1 LNHDA and CDR2 SQIVND (reference sequence). V lost 10 bases and J lost 9, with 25 bases in between. The CDR3 bases are TGTGCCACCGCGGGGCAGGGTCGGCCCCCTGGGCCCCAGCATTTT. Protein product: CATAGQGRPPGPQHF.

This rearrangement joins TRBV5-1 to TRBJ2-2; tentatively, D is TRBD1 (5 bases). Germline values: CDR1 SGHRS, CDR2 YFSETQ. The V end lost 2 bases, the J end lost 4 bases, and 12 bases lay between the germline ends. This CDR3 is built from 15 residues. The DNA of the CDR3 is TGCGCCAGCAGCTTTACGACAGCTTCCACCGGGGAGCTGTTTTTT. Translated, it gives CASSFTTASTGELFF.

The chain carries TRBV28 and TRBJ1-2; 7 nucleotides agree with TRBD1. Trimming removed 8 bases from V and 3 bases from J; junction bases left unmatched: 15. The germline V gene encodes CDR1 MDHEN and CDR2 SYDVKM. The CDR3 is made up of 16 amino acids. CDR3 region: CASSIGFETGHYGYTF. The CDR3 DNA follows: TGTGCCAGCTCTATTGGGTTCGAGACAGGGCACTATGGCTACACCTTC.

This clone was picked up one time. This chain links TRBV7-2 with TRBJ2-1; D call uncertain. Germline assignment: CDR1 SGHTA and CDR2 FQGNSA. The CDR3 contains 14 residues. V shed 2 bases and J shed 8 bases, with 13 bases lying between them. The CDR3 reads CASSLNGRQDEQFF. The CDR3 nucleotides read TGTGCCAGCAGCTTAAATGGTAGGCAGGATGAGCAGTTCTTC.

V and J are TRBV28 and TRBJ1-5, with TRBD1 matching over 7 bases. The V and J ends lost 11 bases and 7 bases, in that order; junction bases with no gene match: 11. The CDR3 consists of 13 residues. Germline values: CDR1 MDHEN, CDR2 SYDVKM. The CDR3 spells CASHRGGRQPQHF. CDR3 DNA: TGTGCCTCACATCGAGGGGGCAGACAGCCCCAGCATTTT.

V and J are TRBV19 and TRBJ2-3, with TRBD2 matching 8 bases. The CDR3 contains 15 residues. The V and J ends lost 8 bases and 1 base, in that order; junction bases with no gene match: 8. Germline lookup yields CDR1 LNHDA and CDR2 SQIVND (reference sequence). In DNA, the CDR3 is TGTGCCAGTCGTCTGGGACTAGGGGGCACAGATACGCAGTATTTT. This encodes CASRLGLGGTDTQYF.

J is TRBJ2-6 and V is TRBV7-2; D might be TRBD1 (5 bases). Germline CDR1 reads SGHTA; CDR2 reads FQGNSA. This CDR3 contains 16 residues. V was pared by 4 bases and J by 0 bases, with 10 bases between. The CDR3 reads CASSWQTGSGANVLTF. The CDR3 nucleotides are TGTGCCAGCAGCTGGCAAACAGGCTCTGGGGCCAACGTCCTGACTTTC.

The rearrangement links TRBV9 to TRBJ2-1, with D possibly being TRBD2 (7 bases). V was trimmed by 3 bases and J by 6 bases, leaving 13 bases between them. The CDR3 is 14 amino acids. CDR1 is SGDLS and CDR2 is YYNGEE in the germline V gene. The CDR3 DNA follows: TGTGCCAGCAGCGGCCCGGGGGGCTTCAATGAGCAGTTCTTC. It yields the protein CASSGPGGFNEQFF.